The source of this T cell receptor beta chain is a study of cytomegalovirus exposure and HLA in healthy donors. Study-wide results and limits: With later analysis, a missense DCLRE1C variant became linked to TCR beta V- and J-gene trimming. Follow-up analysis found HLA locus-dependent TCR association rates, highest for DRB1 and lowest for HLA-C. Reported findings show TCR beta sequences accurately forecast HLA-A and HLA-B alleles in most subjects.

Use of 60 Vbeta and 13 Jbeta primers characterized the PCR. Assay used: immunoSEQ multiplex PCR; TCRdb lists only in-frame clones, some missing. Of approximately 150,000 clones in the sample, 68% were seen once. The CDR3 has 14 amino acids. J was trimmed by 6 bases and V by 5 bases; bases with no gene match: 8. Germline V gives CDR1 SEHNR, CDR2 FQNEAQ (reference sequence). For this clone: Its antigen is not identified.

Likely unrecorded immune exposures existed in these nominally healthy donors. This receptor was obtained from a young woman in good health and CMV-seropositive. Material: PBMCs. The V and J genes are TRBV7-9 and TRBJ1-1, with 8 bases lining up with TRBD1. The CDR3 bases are TGTGCCAGCAGCCAGGACAGGGCTGGGTCTGAAGCTTTCTTT. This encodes CASSQDRAGSEAFF.